This T cell receptor (beta chain) was identified during a study of cytotoxic CD8 clonotypes in ibrutinib-treated CLL. In the study overall: The patients, under 13 relapsed/refractory and roughly 15 treatment-naive, included about 18 who were IGHV unmutated.

Note on this clone: The antigen is unknown.

General observations from the study: Samples from sustained-remission and progressing patients were taken at different times.

Extraction of 1.5 to 2.5 micrograms of genomic DNA from cryopreserved PBMCs supplied material for TCR beta libraries. Sequenced by immunoSEQ multiplex PCR; TCRdb stores in-frame clones only, minus some. The sample contains about 200,000 clones, approximately 70% of which appear only once. The CDR3 sequence is 18 residues long. The germline V gene has CDR1 LGHNA and CDR2 YSLEER. J lost 8 bases, V lost 0 bases, and 10 bases had no gene match. This material consisted of PBMCs, taken after 12 months of ibrutinib treatment. The origin of this receptor is a human donor with chronic lymphocytic leukemia. This chain uses TRBV4-3 with TRBJ2-2, with TRBD2 matching 12 bases. CDR3 in DNA: TGCGCCAGCAGCCAAGAAGGGTGGCTAGCGGGAGGGGGTGGGGAGCTGTTTTTT. This gives the protein CASSQEGWLAGGGGELFF.